This TCR beta chain stems from a study of blood T cell repertoires in COVID-19 (TCRdb year 2020). For context, the study as a whole: Samples from collaborators originated in the United States, Italy and Spain and spanned both the acute and convalescent phases of COVID-19. HLA class I and class II types, where available, came from metadata supplied by the sample provider rather than from assay-based typing. A freely available public database, intended as a resource for researchers studying the immune response to SARS-CoV-2, is where the repertoires were released. Samples were obtained from the ongoing ImmuneRACE study (first 160 participants) and from 1,000 to 1,500 subjects provided by 6 global collaborators. The sample metadata nearly always contained a de-identified subject ID, COVID-19 status, age in years and sex. The material from the prospective study consisted of cDNA or gDNA derived from T cells, B-cell-depleted T cells, or PBMCs. The dataset comprised deeply sampled blood TCRbeta repertoires from subjects exposed to, actively infected with, or recovered from COVID-19.

Notes on this clone: The antigen it recognizes is unknown. No much larger clonotype is one base removed from it; base qualities were not supplied.

The collaborating institutions used their own protocols to collect whole blood in K2EDTA tubes. For TCRbeta analysis, collaborators shipped samples as frozen whole blood, isolated PBMCs, or DNA extracted from either of those sample types. The CDR3 holds 14 amino acids from the cysteine to the phenylalanine. Solely the CDR3 DNA is kept, with 42 bases framed from the first base. CDR1 LGHDT and CDR2 YNNKEL were looked up in the germline V gene (reference sequence). The trim is 0 bases for V and 3 bases for J, with a gap of 8 bases between the germline ends. Study-wide findings and limitations: The quantity of clinical and demographic metadata differed by source and by participant and was supplied without curation.

TCRbeta CDR3 regions were amplified from genomic DNA by means of the immunoSEQ Assay, a bias-controlled multiplex PCR. The authors' pipeline ran thus. The number of nucleated cells in each sample was estimated from the amplification of reference gene primers within the assay. To quantify the absolute abundance of each unique TCRbeta CDR3 rearrangement, sequence reads were collapsed and filtered. Productive Simpson clonality was computed per sample as the square root of Simpson's diversity index over productive rearrangements. TCRdb re-hosts the immuneACCESS table, in-frame sequences only. Its copies lack some clones; in the studies checked, an unresolved V gene accounts for under half of them, and the cause for the rest is not known. The V and J calls and clone size are taken from that table; D and trimming were inferred from the DNA. This sample holds fewer than 45,000 clones; about 88% were observed only once. The ten largest make up 13% to 15% of the sample.

The sequenced sample consisted of peripheral blood. The sequence links TRBV3-1 (or the pseudogene TRBV3-2) to TRBJ1-2; too little of a D gene remains to name it. The sequence came from a human donor in a cohort sampled during active COVID-19. The CDR3 in this case is CASSQDLTDYGYTF. The DNA sequence is as follows: TGTGCCAGCAGCCAAGATCTAACAGACTATGGCTACACCTTC.